Listed here are 3 T cell receptor beta chains from one sample, sequenced in a study of T-cell memory formation after mild COVID-19. A single record per CDR3 protein comes from TCRdb applying MiXCR to the 5' RACE reads. Here the sample spans about 350,000 distinct CDR3 sequences, roughly an eighth being singletons. Sequencing was done on a sample of PBMCs or a T cell subset sorted from them (not recorded which). These receptors were obtained from a man aged 18 to 29 who had mild COVID-19 (a few samples of this study predate the infection). Cell type and time point are not known.

The rearrangement links TRBV7-2 to TRBJ2-5, with 9 bases identical to TRBD2. From germline, CDR1 is SGHTA and CDR2 FQGNSA. V shed 5 bases and J 4 bases; nucleotides not matched to a gene: 14. The CDR3 totals 17 residues. Here the CDR3 DNA reads TGTGCCAGCAGCCATGGGGGCCTGTATAGCGGGGGAGAGACCCAGTACTTC. The encoded protein is CASSHGGLYSGGETQYF.

This clonotype was seen repeatedly, ten times or more. The chain combines TRBV5-1 with TRBJ2-1, with a possible D match to TRBD1 (6 bases). CDR3 length: 13 amino acids. CDR1 and CDR2 (germline): SGHRS, YFSETQ. The V and J ends lost 0 bases and 7 bases respectively, with 8 bases between them. The CDR3 bases are TGCGCCAGCAGCTTGGGGGGGCCGAATGAGCAGTTCTTC. It translates to CASSLGGPNEQFF.

The chain combines TRBV7-8 with TRBJ2-5; D is ambiguous. The CDR3 runs 14 residues. Per the germline V gene, CDR1 is SGHVS and CDR2 is FQNEAQ. The germline V and J ends were trimmed by 2 bases and 0 bases, with 7 bases remaining between them. The CDR3 is CASSLTSYQETQYF. The CDR3 bases are TGTGCCAGCAGCTTAACATCGTACCAAGAGACCCAGTACTTC.